Below are 7 T cell receptor beta chains sequenced from a single sample in a study of cytomegalovirus exposure and HLA in healthy donors. The primer mix had 60 Vbeta and 13 Jbeta primers. Repertoires were generated with immunoSEQ multiplex PCR, while TCRdb's copy carries only in-frame clones and drops some. Among 110,000 or so clones, roughly 77% were seen once, and the ten largest hold more than 1.5%. Sequenced sample: PBMCs. Every receptor here comes from a man aged 35 to 55 in good health and CMV-seronegative.

Comment on this clone: Germline and junction disagree at one end, which may indicate a read error. The chain links TRBV7-7 to TRBJ2-1; possibly TRBD2 for D (7 bases). Germline-derived CDR1 and CDR2 are SSHAT and FNYEAQ (reference sequence). CDR3 length equals 15 residues. This CDR3 is CASSLGVGGQNEQFF. The CDR3 DNA reads TGTGCTAGCAGCTTGGGGGTGGGGGGGCAGAATGAGCAGTTCTTC.

This clone was observed a handful of times. V gene TRBV15 combines with J gene TRBJ2-7; D might be TRBD2 (5 bases). The CDR3 consists of 14 residues. The V gene's germline CDR1 is LNHNV and CDR2 YYDKDF (reference sequence). V was shortened by 0 bases and J by 2 bases, with 8 bases between the two germline ends. CDR3 nucleotide sequence: TGTGCCACCAGCAGAGAGGACGGGGCCTACGAGCAGTACTTC. Encoded protein: CATSREDGAYEQYF.

This clone turned up a few times. The chain joins TRBV5-8 to TRBJ1-3; D uncertain. Germline V CDR1 and CDR2: SGHTS, YDEGEE. V lost 3 bases to trimming and J lost 9 bases, with 13 bases between them. This CDR3 region has 13 residues. The CDR3 here is CASSSLRVGTIYF. CDR3 sequence (DNA): TGTGCCAGCAGCTCTCTACGCGTCGGCACCATATATTTT. Full variable domain (missing parts from reference TRBV5-8 and TRBJ1-3): EAGVTQSPTHLIKTRGQQATLRCSPISGHTSVYWYQQALGLGLQFLLWYDEGEERNRGNFPPRFSGRQFPNYSSELNVNALELEDSALYLCASSSLRVGTIYFGEGSWLTVV.

This rearrangement joins TRBV29-1 to TRBJ2-5; TRBD2 matches 7 bases. CDR1 and CDR2 from the germline V gene are SQVTM and ANQGSEA. The CDR3 length is 15 residues. The V gene end was trimmed by 3 bases and the J gene end by 2 bases; junction bases not matched to a gene: 9. The CDR3 sequence is CSVDTSAAIQETQYF. In nucleotides, the CDR3 is TGCAGCGTTGACACTAGCGCGGCTATTCAAGAGACCCAGTACTTC.

The chain is built from TRBV9 and TRBJ1-3; tentatively, D is TRBD1 (5 bases). This CDR3 has 16 amino acids. Trimming stripped 3 bases from V and 3 bases from J, with 16 bases between. Germline CDR1 is SGDLS and CDR2 is YYNGEE. The CDR3 spells CASSDGPGLIGNTIYF. CDR3 in DNA: TGTGCCAGCAGCGATGGACCGGGACTTATTGGAAACACCATATATTTT.

Comment on this clone: At one boundary the junction diverges from the germline segment, which might be a read error. This chain links TRBV7-9 with TRBJ2-7; 10 bases are shared with TRBD1. The CDR3 totals 15 residues. Germline V gene lookup returns CDR1 SEHNR and CDR2 FQNEAQ (reference sequence). This CDR3 reads CSSSRGGTGDHEQYF. CDR3 nucleotides: TGTTCCAGCAGCCGGGGAGGGACAGGGGACCACGAGCAGTACTTC.

The chain joins TRBV9 to TRBJ2-1; 7 nucleotides match TRBD1. Germline V gene lookup returns CDR1 SGDLS and CDR2 YYNGEE. J lost 4 bases, V lost 0 bases, and 7 bases had no gene match. The CDR3 is 16 residues long. The CDR3 sequence is CASSVALTGPYNEQFF. The DNA of the CDR3 is TGTGCCAGCAGCGTAGCCCTGACAGGGCCGTACAATGAGCAGTTCTTC.